This T cell receptor (beta chain) is drawn from a study of vaccination and CD4 T cells after COVID-19. Study details: Overlapping spike peptides of SARS-CoV-2, HCoV-NL63, HCoV-OC43 and HCoV-229E stimulated the cells.

The Oncomine TCR Beta short-read assay sequenced DNA from cultured CD4+ T cells. A single record per CDR3 protein comes from TCRdb applying MiXCR to the PCR reads. The sample includes fewer than 30,000 distinct CDR3 sequences, approximately 66% of them seen just once. Germline assignment: CDR1 SGHTA and CDR2 FQGTGA. The junction had 6 bases not matched to a gene; V was cut back by 7 bases and J by 3 bases. The CDR3 has 16 residues. The treatment: approximately 9-day PBMC culture with coronavirus spike peptide pools or control peptides (ViraFEST assay). Comment on this clonotype: What it binds is unknown.

Sequences were derived from CD4+ T cells from blood, cultured in vitro, sampled after SARS-CoV-2 vaccination. The genes are TRBV7-3 and TRBJ2-5; TRBD2 matches 15 bases. The TCR was taken from a human donor who received a COVID-19 vaccine. CDR3 nucleotides: TGTGCCAGCACCCGGGGACTAGCGGGGGGTGAAGAGACCCAGTACTTC. Translated: CASTRGLAGGEETQYF.